These T cell receptor beta chains were read from a single sample in a study of blood T cell repertoires in COVID-19. Sequenced by immunoSEQ multiplex PCR; TCRdb stores in-frame clones only, minus some. The data show roughly 190,000 clones, about nine tenths seen once. Source material: peripheral blood. The receptors stem from a man aged 50-60 years with acute or convalescent COVID-19. Both conserved end residues are part of each CDR3. A D gene is named only where the DNA matches it firmly. Part of the rows lack a size; the others show once, few, many or a class for expanded clones.

V gene,J gene,clone size,D gene,CDR3 protein,CDR3 DNA
TRBV7-8,TRBJ2-7,-,TRBD2,CASGGGRGGEQYF,TGTGCCAGCGGGGGGGGGAGAGGAGGCGAGCAGTACTTC
TRBV29-1,TRBJ2-6,-,TRBD1,CSALGGGGANVLTF,TGCAGCGCCCTAGGGGGCGGTGGGGCCAACGTCCTGACTTTC
TRBV4-1,TRBJ2-7,-,-,CASSQFYRVSDEQYF,TGCGCCAGCAGCCAATTTTACAGGGTCAGTGACGAGCAGTACTTC
TRBV6-5,TRBJ2-2,-,-,CASSYAGSPGELFF,TGTGCCAGCAGTTACGCCGGGAGTCCCGGGGAGCTGTTTTTT
TRBV7-9,TRBJ1-2,-,TRBD1,CASSPIGTAYYGYTF,TGTGCCAGCAGCCCGATCGGGACAGCCTACTATGGCTACACCTTC
TRBV5-1,TRBJ2-2,-,-,CASSPRGASTGELFF,TGCGCCAGCAGCCCCCGTGGAGCCTCGACCGGGGAGCTGTTTTTT
TRBV24-1,TRBJ1-1,once,-,CATSDFSGKAFF,TGTGCCACCAGTGATTTCAGCGGAAAAGCTTTCTTT
TRBV25-1,TRBJ2-7,-,-,CASSGRRSSYEQYF,TGTGCCAGCAGCGGACGGAGGAGCTCCTACGAGCAGTACTTC
TRBV7-8,TRBJ2-7,once,-,CASSLAGLSYEQYF,TGTGCCAGCAGCTTAGCCGGACTATCCTACGAGCAGTACTTC
TRBV7-9,TRBJ1-1,once,-,CASSLGVNEAFF,TGTGCCAGCAGCTTAGGAGTCAATGAAGCTTTCTTT
TRBV4-1,TRBJ1-6,-,-,CASSQDTGRGYSPLHF,TGCGCCAGCAGCCAAGATACTGGCAGGGGATACTCACCCCTCCACTTT
TRBV2,TRBJ2-3,-,-,CASKGDTDTQYF,TGTGCCAGCAAGGGGGACACAGATACGCAGTATTTT
TRBV9,TRBJ2-2,-,-,CASSLTSSSRGGELFF,TGTGCCAGCAGCCTAACCTCTAGCAGCCGGGGCGGGGAGCTGTTTTTT
TRBV7-3,TRBJ1-1,-,TRBD1,CASSLNGDSVNEAFF,TGTGCCAGCAGCTTAAATGGGGACAGCGTTAATGAAGCTTTCTTT
TRBV19,TRBJ1-6,-,TRBD1,CASTAGTGSSYNSPLHF,TGTGCCAGTACTGCCGGGACAGGGAGCTCCTATAATTCACCCCTCCACTTT
TRBV15,TRBJ2-1,-,-,CATSRERSPMENEQFF,TGTGCCACCAGCAGAGAGAGGAGCCCCATGGAGAATGAGCAGTTCTTC
TRBV6-5,TRBJ2-6,-,-,CASSYVGRGANVLTF,TGTGCCAGCAGTTATGTAGGGAGGGGGGCCAACGTCCTGACTTTC
TRBV15,TRBJ1-4,-,-,CATRGQLLNEKLFF,TGTGCCACCAGAGGACAGCTTCTTAATGAAAAACTGTTTTTT
TRBV27,TRBJ1-6,-,TRBD1,CASSRTGGSYNSPLHF,TGTGCCAGCAGTAGGACAGGAGGCTCCTATAATTCACCCCTCCACTTT
TRBV13,TRBJ2-5,-,TRBD2,CASSSRTSGGRETQYF,TGTGCCAGCAGCTCGAGGACTAGCGGGGGACGGGAGACCCAGTACTTC
TRBV21-1,TRBJ1-1,-,-,CASSPKEGLGTEAFF,TGTGCCAGCAGCCCAAAGGAGGGACTTGGCACTGAAGCTTTCTTT
TRBV11-2,TRBJ1-1,-,TRBD1,CASSPTGTGPGDTEAFF,TGTGCCAGCAGCCCTACCGGGACAGGTCCAGGAGACACTGAAGCTTTCTTT
TRBV6-5,TRBJ2-3,-,TRBD1,CASSYSRDRAADTQYF,TGTGCCAGCAGTTACTCGAGGGACAGGGCAGCAGATACGCAGTATTTT
TRBV19,TRBJ2-3,-,-,CASSNRALATDTQYF,TGTGCCAGTAGTAATCGGGCGCTAGCCACAGATACGCAGTATTTT
TRBV12-3/TRBV12-4,TRBJ1-6,few,-,CASSYEVDSPLHF,TGTGCCAGCAGCTATGAAGTGGATTCACCCCTCCACTTT
TRBV10-3,TRBJ1-6,once,-,CAIRRDSNSPLHF,TGTGCCATCAGGAGGGACTCCAATTCACCCCTCCACTTT
TRBV5-1,TRBJ1-1,-,TRBD1,CASSGGTENTEAFF,TGCGCCAGCAGCGGCGGGACAGAGAACACTGAAGCTTTCTTT
TRBV6-2/TRBV6-3,TRBJ2-2,-,-,CASSYSNPANTGELFF,TGTGCCAGCAGTTACAGTAATCCAGCGAACACCGGGGAGCTGTTTTTT
TRBV7-9,TRBJ2-2,-,TRBD2,CASVGRGTGELFF,TGTGCCAGCGTGGGGCGGGGGACCGGGGAGCTGTTTTTT
TRBV6-1,TRBJ1-2,-,-,CASSYAEANYGYTF,TGTGCCAGCAGTTATGCAGAGGCTAACTATGGCTACACCTTC
TRBV19,TRBJ2-7,-,-,CASSIGSPYEQYF,TGTGCCAGTAGTATAGGTAGCCCCTACGAGCAGTACTTC
TRBV5-8,TRBJ2-2,few,-,CASSLSRVRSGELFF,TGTGCCAGCAGCTTGAGCAGGGTTAGGAGCGGGGAGCTGTTTTTT
TRBV6-1,TRBJ2-3,few,TRBD2,CASSEAETSSFTQYF,TGTGCCAGCAGTGAAGCGGAGACTAGCTCGTTTACGCAGTATTTT